This note documents a single TCR beta chain sequence. These data belong to a study of blood T cell repertoires in COVID-19. Study-wide background: Spain, Italy and the United States supplied samples that represented acute and convalescent COVID-19. From T cells, B-cell-depleted T cells, or PBMCs came the material, which was cDNA or gDNA.

The CDR3 has 16 amino acids. Study processing details: Estimation of nucleated cell counts was performed using reference gene primer amplification. This table comes from immunoSEQ multiplex PCR, and its TCRdb copy is limited to in-frame clones, with some not included. The V and J calls and clone size are taken from that table; D and trimming were inferred from the DNA. The sample has roughly 280,000 clones; approximately 86% are singletons. Sequenced sample: peripheral blood. The receptor comes from a man aged 30 to 45 with active or convalescent COVID-19. The chain recombines TRBV1 with TRBJ2-3; TRBD2 is the table's D call and was not checked against the DNA. TRBV1 is marked as a pseudogene. The CDR3 DNA reads as TGCACCAGCAGTATTAGCGGGGGGACCTCCACAGATACGCAGTATTTT. This codes for CTSSISGGTSTDTQYF.